Listed here are 21 T cell receptor beta chains from one sample, sequenced in a study of human T cells and chemical hapten exposure. This sample's time point: patch test 1, 2 weeks after DPC sensitization. The treatment here: therapeutic diphenylcyclopropenone sensitization with weekly scalp DPC. TCRdb reprocessed the RACE reads with MiXCR, giving one entry per CDR3 protein. The data contain tens of thousands of distinct CDR3 sequences, 32% of them seen just once; the ten biggest clones take up over 7.5%. The sequences come from whole blood, collected in connection with sensitization to the hapten diphenylcyclopropenone (DPC). These receptors all stem from a man between 40 and 49 years old with alopecia areata. Some clones in this sample may be carry-over from other donors' samples.

In its sample, this clonotype was seen a few times. V is TRBV6-1 and J is TRBJ2-7; D is perhaps TRBD1 (5 bases). The CDR3 extends over 16 amino acids. Germline V lookup: CDR1 MNHNS, CDR2 SASEGT. V was shortened by 0 bases and J by 3 bases, with 15 bases between the two germline ends. CDR3 DNA sequence: TGTGCCAGCAGTGAAGCGGATCAGGGCTCTGTCTACGAGCAGTACTTC. This gives the protein CASSEADQGSVYEQYF.

The table lists this clonotype with a count of one. The V gene is TRBV12-3 or TRBV12-4, the J gene TRBJ1-4; D unresolved. Trimming shortened V by 5 bases and J by 3 bases, and 16 bases separated the two germline ends. The CDR3 is made up of 16 amino acids. This CDR3 reads CASSLREWAANEKLFF. In nucleotides, the CDR3 is TGTGCCAGCAGTCTCCGCGAATGGGCGGCTAATGAAAAACTGTTTTTT.

The gene calls are TRBV27 and TRBJ2-3; TRBD2 matches 9 bases. The germline CDR1 and CDR2 sequences are MNHEY and SMNVEV (reference sequence). This CDR3 is 16 amino acids long. V lost 5 bases, J lost 6 bases, and 12 bases stayed unmatched. The CDR3 DNA reads as TGTGCCAGCAGTCCTCCCCGCGGGAGGGCCATGGATACGCAGTATTTT. It codes for CASSPPRGRAMDTQYF.

The chain recombines TRBV2 with TRBJ2-7; D possibly corresponds to TRBD1 (5 bases). The V gene's germline CDR1 is SNHLY and CDR2 FYNNEI. Trimming left V 2 bases short and J 4 bases short, with 12 bases between. There are 14 residues in the CDR3. CDR3 DNA: TGTGCCAGCAGTGAAAACAGGTCACCGTACGAGCAGTACTTC. It translates to CASSENRSPYEQYF.

This clonotype was seen once. This chain connects TRBV2 to TRBJ2-1; D perhaps matches TRBD1 (6 bases). CDR1 and CDR2 from the germline V gene are SNHLY and FYNNEI. This CDR3 is 15 amino acids long. V was cut by 6 bases and J by 0 bases, with 12 bases left in between. For the CDR3, the DNA is TGTGCCAGCAGACCGACAGGTTTCTCCTACAATGAGCAGTTCTTC. Translation: CASRPTGFSYNEQFF.

The V call is TRBV25-1, the J call TRBJ2-3, with a tentative D call TRBD1 (5 bases). V lost 4 bases, J lost 3 bases, and 11 bases lay in between. The germline V gene has CDR1 MGHDK and CDR2 SYGVNS. This CDR3 region has 14 residues. The chain's CDR3 is CASSVGRGTDTQYF. The CDR3 bases are TGTGCCAGCAGTGTTGGTAGGGGAACAGATACGCAGTATTTT.

Here the CDR3 reads CASSPGQSYNEQFF. CDR3 DNA: TGTGCCAGCAGCCCGGGACAGAGCTACAATGAGCAGTTCTTC. The gene calls are TRBV27 and TRBJ2-1; 7 bases fit TRBD1. The CDR3 extends over 14 amino acids. The germline V gene encodes CDR1 MNHEY and CDR2 SMNVEV (reference sequence). Losses at the gene ends were 6 bases for V and 3 bases for J; bases not matched to a gene: 5.

This chain links TRBV20-1 with TRBJ2-7, with TRBD1 as a possible D gene (6 bases). V was cut by 6 bases and J by 1 base, with 10 bases left in between. CDR1 and CDR2 (germline): DFQATT, SNEGSKA (reference sequence). The CDR3 length is 12 residues. The CDR3 region is CSAGDTSYEQYF. The DNA of the CDR3 is TGCAGTGCCGGGGACACTTCCTACGAGCAGTACTTC.

This chain joins TRBV28 and TRBJ2-3; TRBD1 or TRBD2 may be the D gene (6 bases each). Per germline, CDR1 MDHEN and CDR2 SYDVKM. Trimming removed 7 bases from V and 6 bases from J, with 20 bases in between. The CDR3 has 15 amino acids. CDR3 loop: CASKQGGTARDTQYF. CDR3 nucleotide sequence: TGTGCCAGCAAACAGGGCGGGACGGCAAGGGATACGCAGTATTTT. Based on the CDR3 plus reference TRBV28 and TRBJ2-3, the full variable domain is DVKVTQSSRYLVKRTGEKVFLECVQDMDHENMFWYRQDPGLGLRLIYFSYDVKMKEKGDIPEGYSVSREKKERFSLILESASTNQTSMYLCASKQGGTARDTQYFGPGTRLTVL.

This clonotype occurred a few times. The chain is built from TRBV18 and TRBJ2-1; 8 nucleotides agree with TRBD1. Looked up from germline, CDR1 is KGHSH and CDR2 is LQKENI. The CDR3 consists of 17 residues. The V segment lost 0 bases and the J segment 3 bases; nucleotides outside the gene matches: 7. The CDR3 loop reads CASSPPAQGGDYNEQFF. CDR3 sequence (DNA): TGTGCCAGCTCACCACCGGCACAGGGGGGCGACTACAATGAGCAGTTCTTC. Based on the CDR3 plus reference TRBV18 and TRBJ2-1, the full variable domain is NAGVMQNPRHLVRRRGQEARLRCSPMKGHSHVYWYRQLPEEGLKFMVYLQKENIIDESGMPKERFSAEFPKEGPSILRIQQVVRGDSAAYFCASSPPAQGGDYNEQFFGPGTRLTVL.

By sample share, this clonotype is large. The rearrangement links TRBV6-5 to TRBJ1-2; D gene ambiguous. The germline CDR1 and CDR2 sequences are MNHEY and SVGAGI. V gave up 5 bases and J gave up 1 base, with 23 bases separating them. This CDR3 has 18 amino acids. The CDR3 is CASSDWMVHGENNYGYTF. The CDR3 DNA follows: TGTGCCAGCAGTGACTGGATGGTTCACGGGGAAAATAACTATGGCTACACCTTC.

The CDR3 loop reads CASSPATQPLPEAFF. CDR3 nucleotide sequence: TGTGCCAGCAGCCCCGCGACGCAGCCTCTTCCTGAAGCTTTCTTT. The chain joins TRBV9 to TRBJ1-1; D unclear. V lost 4 bases and J lost 6, with 19 bases in between. The CDR3 is 15 amino acids. Germline V gives CDR1 SGDLS, CDR2 YYNGEE.

The chain links TRBV12-3 or TRBV12-4 to TRBJ2-1, with 9 bases lining up with TRBD2. After removal of 7 bases from V and 2 bases from J, the junction contained 9 bases not matched to a gene. The CDR3 covers 16 residues. The chain's CDR3 is CASTRGRTSAYNEQFF. The CDR3 DNA reads TGTGCCAGCACCCGAGGCCGGACTAGCGCCTACAATGAGCAGTTCTTC.

The V gene is TRBV7-2, the J gene TRBJ1-3; 8 bases are shared with TRBD1. Trimming removed 6 bases from V and 6 bases from J; junction bases left unmatched: 7. This CDR3 contains 14 residues. In germline, CDR1 is SGHTA, CDR2 FQGNSA. The CDR3 nucleotides are TGTGCCAGCAGACCAGGGGGCGTTGAAAACACCATATATTTT. Amino acids: CASRPGGVENTIYF.

As for this clonotype: The junction differs from germline at one of its ends, possibly a read error. The V gene is TRBV4-3, the J gene TRBJ2-3; 11 bases match TRBD2. Germline V gene sequence: CDR1 LGHNA, CDR2 YSLEER. The CDR3 is 16 residues long. The CDR3 DNA reads as TGTGCCAGCAGCCTGTCTAGCGGGAGGTCCCCGGATACGCAGTATTTT. Amino acid sequence: CASSLSSGRSPDTQYF.

The V gene is TRBV30, the J gene TRBJ1-1; 7 bases are a match to TRBD1. Unmatched junction bases numbered 4, after V lost 2 bases and J lost 7 bases. Germline V gene data show CDR1 as GTSNPN and CDR2 as SVGIG (reference sequence). This CDR3 region has 12 residues. CDR3 nucleotides: TGTGCCTGGAGTTTCGGACAGGTTGAAGCTTTCTTT. Protein product: CAWSFGQVEAFF.

The chain carries TRBV12-3 or TRBV12-4 and TRBJ1-5, with a weak D call TRBD1 (6 bases). V was cut by 3 bases and J by 5 bases, with 23 bases left in between. The CDR3 has 18 residues. DNA of the CDR3: TGTGCCAGCAGTTTGGAACTGTCGGGCAGGGCAGGGGATCAGCCCCAGCATTTT. The encoded protein is CASSLELSGRAGDQPQHF.

The J gene is TRBJ2-3, the V gene TRBV3-1; 7 bases match TRBD1. The CDR3 has 15 amino acids. Germline V CDR1 and CDR2: LGHDT, YNNKEL (reference sequence). The trim removed 0 bases at V and 3 bases at J, leaving 3 bases unmatched. CDR3 residues: CASSQERQGTDTQYF. The CDR3 nucleotides read TGTGCCAGCAGCCAAGAACGACAGGGAACAGATACGCAGTATTTT.

There are a few counts of this clonotype. V is TRBV20-1 and J is TRBJ1-1, with D unresolved. Trimming stripped 3 bases from V and 0 bases from J, with 14 bases between. The CDR3 is made up of 15 amino acids. Germline-derived CDR1 and CDR2 are DFQATT and SNEGSKA (reference sequence). CDR3 in amino acids: CSASLPGLMNTEAFF. The DNA for the CDR3 is TGCAGTGCTAGTTTACCGGGCCTGATGAACACTGAAGCTTTCTTT.

As DNA, the CDR3 is TGTGCCAGCAGTAAACAGGGAGGAGAGACCCAGTACTTC. This sequence encodes CASSKQGGETQYF. The rearrangement links TRBV6-2 or TRBV6-3 to TRBJ2-5; D may be TRBD1 or TRBD2 (6 bases each). The V end was cut by 5 bases, the J end by 4 bases, with 11 bases between. The CDR3 sequence is 13 residues long. Germline values: CDR1 MNHEY, CDR2 SVGEGT.

V gene TRBV27 combines with J gene TRBJ2-3; D is uncertain. CDR1 and CDR2 from the germline V gene are MNHEY and SMNVEV (reference sequence). The CDR3 length is 15 residues. V gave up 2 bases and J gave up 4 bases, with 13 bases separating them. For the CDR3, the DNA is TGTGCCAGCAGTTTAGCCCCTAGTGGTTCAGATACGCAGTATTTT. It codes for CASSLAPSGSDTQYF.